The next 32 T cell receptor beta chains were all read from a single sample in a study of blood T cell repertoires in COVID-19. Measured with immunoSEQ multiplex PCR; TCRdb has only the in-frame clones, and not every one. The data hold approximately 85,000 clones, with about 92% observed a single time. Material for sequencing was peripheral blood. The source of these receptors is a man aged 50 to 60 with acute or convalescent COVID-19.

The chain links TRBV5-5 to TRBJ2-7, with no clear D. The CDR3 has 14 amino acids. Trimming took off 0 bases at V and 1 base at J, with 8 bases between the two ends. Germline V CDR1 and CDR2: SGHKS, YYEKEE (reference sequence). The CDR3 sequence is CASSLGLPSYEQYV. The CDR3 bases are TGTGCCAGCAGCTTGGGACTTCCATCCTACGAGCAGTACGTC.

This rearrangement joins TRBV2 to TRBJ1-5, with D possibly TRBD1 on 5 matching bases. Germline V gene data show CDR1 as SNHLY and CDR2 as FYNNEI. V was pared by 4 bases and J by 3 bases, with 10 bases between. The CDR3 has 14 amino acids. CDR3 in DNA: TGTGCCAGCAGTGGTGACAGACCCAATCAGCCCCAGCATTTT. The encoded protein is CASSGDRPNQPQHF. The whole variable domain, filled in from reference TRBV2 and TRBJ1-5, reads EPEVTQTPSHQVTQMGQEVILRCVPISNHLYFYWYRQILGQKVEFLVSFYNNEISEKSEIFDDQFSVERPDGSNFTLKIRSTKLEDSAMYFCASSGDRPNQPQHFGDGTRLSIL.

CDR3 DNA sequence: TGTGCCTGGAGCACAGGGGGCAACGGGGAGACCCAGTACTTC. Amino acids: CAWSTGGNGETQYF. The V gene is TRBV30, the J gene TRBJ2-5, with 9 bases lining up with TRBD1. The CDR3 has 14 residues. CDR1 GTSNPN and CDR2 SVGIG come from the germline V gene (reference sequence). J was trimmed by 5 bases and V by 3 bases; bases with no gene match: 7.

This rearrangement joins TRBV9 to TRBJ1-2; D perhaps matches TRBD1 (6 bases). The V gene's germline CDR1 is SGDLS and CDR2 YYNGEE. CDR3 length equals 12 residues. The V gene lost 1 base and the J gene lost 5 bases, with 6 bases spanning the gap. The CDR3 spells CASSVTGYGYTF. For the CDR3, the DNA is TGTGCCAGCAGCGTAACAGGGTATGGCTACACCTTC.

The rearrangement joins TRBV5-6 to TRBJ1-1; tentative D call: TRBD1 (5 bases). Germline loops: CDR1 SGHDT, CDR2 YYEEEE. This CDR3 is built from 15 residues. Trimming shortened V by 0 bases and J by 6 bases, and 15 bases separated the two germline ends. CDR3 nucleotides: TGTGCCAGCAGCTTGGGTCCAGGGTATGGGGCTGAAGCTTTCTTT. Protein sequence: CASSLGPGYGAEAFF.

The chain carries TRBV5-6 and TRBJ2-5, with TRBD2 matching 7 bases. The CDR3 has 14 residues. CDR1 SGHDT and CDR2 YYEEEE come from the germline V gene. The V segment lost 4 bases and the J segment 4 bases; nucleotides outside the gene matches: 7. Here the CDR3 reads CASSTGTILETQYF. Written as DNA, the CDR3 is TGTGCCAGCAGCACCGGGACTATCCTAGAGACCCAGTACTTC.

This clone has more than one count but fewer than ten. The CDR3 loop is CASSIRGGELFF. In nucleotides, the CDR3 is TGTGCCAGTAGTATAAGGGGCGGGGAGCTGTTTTTT. The rearrangement uses TRBV19 and TRBJ2-2; D possibly corresponds to TRBD1 (5 bases). The germline gives CDR1 LNHDA, CDR2 SQIVND (reference sequence). V was trimmed by 2 bases and J by 7 bases, leaving 5 bases between them. The CDR3 sequence is 12 residues long.

The chain combines TRBV4-1 with TRBJ1-1; no reliable D call. CDR1 and CDR2 (germline): MGHRA, YSYEKL. The germline V and J ends were trimmed by 6 bases and 7 bases, with 9 bases remaining between them. This CDR3 has 11 residues. This chain's CDR3 is CASRTSNEAFF. CDR3 bases: TGCGCCAGCAGGACTAGTAATGAAGCTTTCTTT.

The gene calls are TRBV7-3 and TRBJ2-7; 7 bases are shared with TRBD1. The CDR3 length is 15 residues. V gave up 3 bases and J gave up 3 bases; unmatched junction bases: 8. Germline assignment: CDR1 SGHTA and CDR2 FQGTGA. CDR3 sequence (DNA): TGTGCCAGCAGCTTGTTACGGACAGGCTACTACGAGCAGTACGTC. It yields the protein CASSLLRTGYYEQYV.

This sequence joins TRBV7-3 and TRBJ2-1; 8 bases match TRBD2. V lost 4 bases to trimming and J lost 3 bases; unmatched junction nucleotides: 5. CDR1 is SGHTA, CDR2 FQGTGA, per germline. The CDR3 has 15 residues. The CDR3 is CASSSGGANYNEQFF. Written as DNA, the CDR3 is TGTGCCAGCAGCTCCGGGGGGGCGAACTACAATGAGCAGTTCTTC.

This clone was detected once. The chain is built from TRBV30 and TRBJ1-2; 9 bases agree with TRBD1. V lost 3 bases and J lost 4; bases outside the gene matches: 3. CDR1 is GTSNPN and CDR2 is SVGIG in the germline V gene (reference sequence). This CDR3 has 13 amino acids. The CDR3 sequence is CAWRTGGGYGYTF. In DNA, the CDR3 is TGTGCCTGGAGAACAGGGGGCGGCTATGGCTACACCTTC.

The chain joins TRBV10-3 to TRBJ2-7; the D gene is possibly TRBD1 (5 bases). The CDR3 sequence is 13 residues long. CDR1 is ENHRY, CDR2 SYGVKD, per germline. The V end lost 5 bases, the J end lost 2 bases, and 10 bases lay between the germline ends. The CDR3 sequence: CAISTDSTYEQYF. DNA of the CDR3: TGTGCCATCAGTACAGACAGCACCTACGAGCAGTACTTC.

CDR3 sequence (DNA): TGTGCCAGCAGTGAGGCCGACCTGTCGGGAGATACGCAGTATTTT. This encodes CASSEADLSGDTQYF. The chain links TRBV6-1 to TRBJ2-3; D not resolved. CDR3 length: 15 residues. V was clipped by 3 bases and J by 5 bases, with 15 bases between them. Per germline, CDR1 MNHNS and CDR2 SASEGT.

This chain uses TRBV29-1 with TRBJ2-1; 7 bases line up with TRBD2. The CDR3 runs 15 residues. Germline V lookup: CDR1 SQVTM, CDR2 ANQGSEA. V was clipped by 4 bases and J by 0 bases; unmatched bases: 6. CDR3 amino acids: CSVGGGRNSYNEQFF. The CDR3 bases are TGCAGCGTTGGGGGCGGGAGAAACTCCTACAATGAGCAGTTCTTC.

The V gene is TRBV6-2 or TRBV6-3, the J gene TRBJ1-1; 8 bases line up with TRBD1. Germline assignment: CDR1 MNHEY and CDR2 SVGEGT. The junction had 10 bases not matched to a gene; V was cut back by 5 bases and J by 5 bases. CDR3 length: 15 residues. This chain's CDR3 is CASSHTGQGLTEAFF. In nucleotides, the CDR3 is TGTGCCAGCAGTCATACTGGACAGGGACTAACTGAAGCTTTCTTT.

J is TRBJ1-6 and V is TRBV30; 12 positions agree with TRBD1. The CDR3 covers 15 residues. Germline CDR1 is GTSNPN and CDR2 is SVGIG (reference sequence). V lost 5 bases, J lost 7 bases, and 6 bases stayed unmatched. As DNA, the CDR3 is TGTGCCTGGGCCGGGACAGGGGGCCCCAATTCACCCCTCCACTTT. This gives the protein CAWAGTGGPNSPLHF. Full variable domain (missing parts from reference TRBV30 and TRBJ1-6): SQTIHQWPATLVQPVGSPLSLECTVEGTSNPNLYWYRQAAGRGLQLLFYSVGIGQISSEVPQNLSASRPQDRQFILSSKKLLLSDSGFYLCAWAGTGGPNSPLHFGNGTRLTVT.

Only a few counts were recorded for this clone. This chain connects TRBV2 to TRBJ2-3; TRBD2 aligns across 11 bases. Unmatched junction bases numbered 12, after V lost 8 bases and J lost 5 bases. The germline V gene encodes CDR1 SNHLY and CDR2 FYNNEI. The CDR3 sequence is 16 residues long. The CDR3, as DNA: TGTGCCAGCTCCGGACCGACTAGCGGGAAGGAAGATACGCAGTATTTT. As protein: CASSGPTSGKEDTQYF.

The chain employs TRBV9 and TRBJ2-1; 9 bases align to TRBD2. The ends lost 0 bases at V and 9 bases at J; junction bases unmatched: 7. There are 15 residues in the CDR3. In germline, CDR1 is SGDLS, CDR2 YYNGEE. CDR3 in DNA: TGTGCCAGCAGCGTAGGTAGCGGGGGAGCAGGTGAGCAGTTCTTC. Its protein is CASSVGSGGAGEQFF.

The rearrangement links TRBV14 to TRBJ2-1, with D perhaps TRBD2 (6 bases). Germline V gives CDR1 SGHDN, CDR2 FVKESK. Trimming cost V 1 base and J 2 bases, with 15 bases left between them. The CDR3 is 17 amino acids. The CDR3 sequence is CASSQGYGSVTYNEQFF. Written as DNA, the CDR3 is TGTGCCAGCAGCCAAGGATACGGGAGTGTCACCTACAATGAGCAGTTCTTC.

CDR3 amino acids: CSIYGALMNTEAFF. For the CDR3, the DNA is TGCAGCATTTATGGGGCGTTAATGAACACTGAAGCTTTCTTT. V is TRBV29-1 and J is TRBJ1-1; maybe TRBD1 (5 bases). Trimming took off 8 bases at V and 0 bases at J, with 16 bases between the two ends. Germline V lookup: CDR1 SQVTM, CDR2 ANQGSEA. This CDR3 is built from 14 residues.

The rearrangement links TRBV10-3 to TRBJ1-2, with 7 bases that match TRBD1. Germline CDR1 is ENHRY and CDR2 is SYGVKD. The CDR3 sequence is 13 residues long. V shed 6 bases and J 6 bases; nucleotides not matched to a gene: 7. The CDR3 nucleotides are TGTGCCATCAGCTCCGACAGGGCCCATGGCTACACCTTC. It yields the protein CAISSDRAHGYTF.

The chain combines TRBV2 with TRBJ1-6; 9 positions agree with TRBD1. J lost 7 bases, V lost 0 bases, and 1 base had no gene match. The CDR3 loop spans 15 amino acids. Germline V gene data show CDR1 as SNHLY and CDR2 as FYNNEI. CDR3 in amino acids: CASSEAGTGNSPLHF. CDR3 DNA: TGTGCCAGCAGTGAAGCCGGGACAGGGAATTCACCCCTCCACTTT.

CDR3 region: CASSLDRGTNNEQFF. Here the CDR3 DNA reads TGTGCCAGCAGTTTGGACAGGGGGACCAACAATGAGCAGTTCTTC. The V gene is TRBV27, the J gene TRBJ2-1, with TRBD1 matching 10 bases. The CDR3 runs 15 residues. Germline assignment: CDR1 MNHEY and CDR2 SMNVEV (reference sequence). Losses at the gene ends were 3 bases for V and 5 bases for J; bases not matched to a gene: 4.

CDR3 nucleotide sequence: TGTGCCAGCAGCCCCGGGACAGGGCGCACAGATACGCAGTATTTT. It yields the protein CASSPGTGRTDTQYF. This chain joins TRBV6-5 and TRBJ2-3; 9 bases fit TRBD1. The CDR3 is 15 amino acids. Losses at the gene ends were 6 bases for V and 1 base for J; bases not matched to a gene: 5. Looked up from germline, CDR1 is MNHEY and CDR2 is SVGAGI.

V gene TRBV3-1 (or the pseudogene TRBV3-2) combines with J gene TRBJ1-2, with D perhaps matching TRBD1 (6 bases). V was cut by 0 bases and J by 4 bases, with 15 bases left in between. CDR3 length equals 16 residues. CDR1 is LGHDT and CDR2 is YNNKEL in the germline V gene (reference sequence). CDR3 sequence: CASSQDLGGSGYGYTF. CDR3 DNA: TGTGCCAGCAGCCAAGATCTTGGGGGCTCAGGCTATGGCTACACCTTC.

The chain uses TRBV3-1 (or the pseudogene TRBV3-2) and TRBJ1-4; 7 nucleotides line up with TRBD1. CDR1 LGHDT and CDR2 YNNKEL come from the germline V gene (reference sequence). Trimming removed 4 bases from V and 5 bases from J; junction bases left unmatched: 4. This CDR3 contains 14 residues. The chain's CDR3 is CASSLTGRNEKLFF. CDR3 nucleotides: TGTGCCAGCAGCCTGACAGGGAGAAATGAAAAACTGTTTTTT.

The chain recombines TRBV15 with TRBJ1-6; possible D gene TRBD1, 6 bases. CDR1 is LNHNV, CDR2 YYDKDF, per germline (reference sequence). The CDR3 has 17 residues. V lost 0 bases, J lost 1 base, and 10 bases lay in between. CDR3 region: CATSRDPTGSYNSPLHF. The DNA of the CDR3 is TGTGCCACCAGCAGAGACCCGACAGGATCCTATAATTCACCCCTCCACTTT.

This sequence joins TRBV7-9 and TRBJ1-1; TRBD1 might be the D (6 bases). Germline CDR1 is SEHNR and CDR2 is FQNEAQ (reference sequence). V lost 5 bases, J lost 6 bases, and 13 bases lay in between. The CDR3 spans 13 residues. For the CDR3, the DNA is TGTGCCAGCAGCAAACAGGGAAGCGCTGAAGCTTTCTTT. This gives the protein CASSKQGSAEAFF.

This clone was detected once. The rearrangement links TRBV7-2 to TRBJ2-7; 7 bases are a match to TRBD2. Germline V gene data show CDR1 as SGHTA and CDR2 as FQGNSA. The CDR3 has 15 amino acids. J gave up 2 bases and V 1 base, and 5 bases lay outside the gene matches. CDR3 protein: CASSLGGGVAYEQYV. The CDR3, as DNA: TGTGCCAGCAGCTTAGGTGGGGGGGTGGCCTACGAGCAGTACGTC.

The rearrangement links TRBV14 to TRBJ1-1; D is ambiguous. Trimming took off 3 bases at V and 0 bases at J, with 8 bases between the two ends. Per the germline V gene, CDR1 is SGHDN and CDR2 is FVKESK. This CDR3 is built from 14 residues. CDR3 sequence (DNA): TGTGCCAGCAGCCAGACCGGGATGAACACTGAAGCTTTCTTT. Protein: CASSQTGMNTEAFF.

The chain carries TRBV5-1 and TRBJ2-7; 10 bases align to TRBD2. Germline-derived CDR1 and CDR2 are SGHRS and YFSETQ. The V segment lost 4 bases and the J segment 4 bases; nucleotides outside the gene matches: 11. The CDR3 is 16 residues long. CDR3 in amino acids: CASSPRASGSEYEQYF. The CDR3 region has the DNA TGCGCCAGCAGCCCCAGGGCTAGCGGGAGCGAGTACGAGCAGTACTTC.

This clone was seen a few times. The rearrangement joins TRBV28 to TRBJ1-5; D is uncertain. V lost 7 bases and J 5 bases, leaving 15 bases between the germline ends. CDR3 length: 14 amino acids. CDR1 and CDR2 (germline): MDHEN, SYDVKM. The CDR3 reads CASTLTGRHQPQHF. CDR3 nucleotide sequence: TGTGCCAGCACCCTAACGGGGAGGCATCAGCCCCAGCATTTT.